What follows are 32 T cell receptor beta chains derived from one specimen sequenced in a study of blood T cell repertoires in COVID-19. The data were produced by immunoSEQ multiplex PCR, yet TCRdb's version contains in-frame clones alone and is incomplete. The repertoire holds 200,000 or so clones, roughly 83% seen once, with about 1.3% in the top ten. The source material was PBMCs or T cells enriched from blood (not recorded which). The receptors shown here come from a woman between 40 and 50 years old with acute COVID-19.

A remark on this clone: The junction and the germline gene differ at one end; a read error may be behind it. The rearrangement links TRBV6-1 to TRBJ2-7; D remains unclear. Germline V lookup: CDR1 MNHNS, CDR2 SASEGT. CDR3 size: 12 residues. The CDR3 DNA reads as TGTGCCAGCAGCGAAGCTTACTACGAGCAGTACTTC. Its translation is CASSEAYYEQYF.

This chain connects TRBV28 to TRBJ1-5; 7 bases fit TRBD1. CDR1 is MDHEN and CDR2 is SYDVKM in the germline V gene. The CDR3 is 15 residues long. After removal of 2 bases from V and 11 bases from J, the junction contained 12 bases not matched to a gene. The DNA for the CDR3 is TGTGCCAGCAGTTTAGAGGGGGCAAGAGGAAGGGCCCAGCATTTT. Protein sequence: CASSLEGARGRAQHF. The whole variable domain, filled in from reference TRBV28 and TRBJ1-5, reads DVKVTQSSRYLVKRTGEKVFLECVQDMDHENMFWYRQDPGLGLRLIYFSYDVKMKEKGDIPEGYSVSREKKERFSLILESASTNQTSMYLCASSLEGARGRAQHFGDGTRLSIL.

The chain carries TRBV7-8 and TRBJ1-6; D unclear. This CDR3 region has 14 residues. Germline-derived CDR1 and CDR2 are SGHVS and FQNEAQ. V was shortened by 2 bases and J by 7 bases, with 9 bases between the two germline ends. Here the CDR3 reads CASSLFDKNSPLHF. CDR3 nucleotides: TGTGCCAGCAGCTTATTTGACAAAAATTCACCCCTCCACTTT.

CDR3 bases: TGTGCCAGCAGCCCGAGACAGGGTAACTATGGCTACACCTTC. It specifies CASSPRQGNYGYTF. The gene calls are TRBV7-2 and TRBJ1-2, with 7 bases aligning to TRBD1. The CDR3 covers 14 residues. The ends lost 5 bases at V and 1 base at J; junction bases unmatched: 4. Per the germline V gene, CDR1 is SGHTA and CDR2 is FQGNSA.

V usage is TRBV27 and J usage is TRBJ2-2, with TRBD2 matching over 12 bases. The V and J ends lost 7 bases and 5 bases, in that order; junction bases with no gene match: 5. The germline gives CDR1 MNHEY, CDR2 SMNVEV (reference sequence). The CDR3 loop spans 15 amino acids. The CDR3 DNA reads as TGTGCCAGCAACGTACTAGCGGGAGGAACCGGGGAGCTGTTTTTT. Translation: CASNVLAGGTGELFF.

The rearrangement uses TRBV7-8 and TRBJ2-7; TRBD2 agrees at 13 bases. V lost 3 bases, J lost 5 bases, and 10 bases stayed unmatched. The CDR3 totals 17 residues. In germline, CDR1 is SGHVS, CDR2 FQNEAQ. CDR3 sequence: CASSLSSGLAGVNEQYF. Written as DNA, the CDR3 is TGTGCCAGCAGCTTGTCGTCCGGACTAGCGGGAGTTAACGAGCAGTACTTC.

The V gene is TRBV4-1, the J gene TRBJ2-5; 7 bases align to TRBD2. The J segment lost 4 bases and the V segment lost 4 bases, leaving 9 bases of the junction unmatched. CDR3 length: 15 residues. Germline V gene sequence: CDR1 MGHRA, CDR2 YSYEKL. The CDR3 loop is CASSPLAGAVETQYF. For the CDR3, the DNA is TGCGCCAGCAGCCCCCTTGCGGGAGCTGTAGAGACCCAGTACTTC.

The rearrangement links TRBV12-3 or TRBV12-4 to TRBJ1-2, with D unclear. Trimming removed 3 bases at V and 8 bases at J, with 13 bases between. The CDR3 totals 13 residues. The CDR3 sequence: CASSLDAPGGYTF. The CDR3 nucleotides read TGTGCCAGCAGTTTGGACGCCCCGGGGGGCTACACCTTC.

The V gene is TRBV4-2, the J gene TRBJ2-2; D call uncertain. V lost 4 bases and J 1 base, leaving 7 bases between the germline ends. Germline values: CDR1 LGHNA, CDR2 YNFKEQ. The CDR3 is 14 residues long. Here the CDR3 DNA reads TGTGCCAGCAGCCTGTCAGGGAACACCGGGGAGCTGTTTTTT. Protein sequence: CASSLSGNTGELFF.

A few counts support this clone. The identical CDR3 is also encoded by other nucleotide sequences in the sample. The V call is TRBV7-9, the J call TRBJ1-3; 7 positions agree with TRBD1. CDR3 length: 16 residues. Germline-derived CDR1 and CDR2 are SEHNR and FQNEAQ (reference sequence). V lost 3 bases and J lost 0; bases outside the gene matches: 5. CDR3 bases: TGTGCCAGCAGCTTGGGACAGCCAAACTCTGGAAACACCATATATTTT. As protein: CASSLGQPNSGNTIYF.

This clone was counted once. The rearrangement joins TRBV28 to TRBJ1-3, with 8 positions matching TRBD1. V was clipped by 5 bases and J by 5 bases; unmatched bases: 8. CDR3 size: 15 residues. Germline CDR1 reads MDHEN; CDR2 reads SYDVKM. The CDR3 loop is CASSTQGVSRNTIYF. CDR3 nucleotide sequence: TGTGCCAGCAGTACACAGGGGGTTAGTCGAAACACCATATATTTT.

The genes are TRBV11-1 and TRBJ1-1, with 9 bases aligning to TRBD1. The CDR3 runs 15 residues. The trim removed 5 bases at V and 5 bases at J, leaving 9 bases unmatched. From germline, CDR1 is SGHAT and CDR2 FQDESV (reference sequence). CDR3 sequence (DNA): TGTGCCAGCAGCCCGCGAAAGGGGACAGGGACTGAAGCTTTCTTT. This translates into CASSPRKGTGTEAFF. The whole variable domain, remainder taken from reference TRBV11-1 and TRBJ1-1, is EAEVAQSPRYKITEKSQAVAFWCDPISGHATLYWYRQILGQGPELLVQFQDESVVDDSQLPKDRFSAERLKGVDSTLKIQPAELGDSAMYLCASSPRKGTGTEAFFGQGTRLTVV.

This rearrangement joins TRBV24-1 to TRBJ1-2; 7 bases are a match to TRBD1. The CDR3 runs to 16 residues. V lost 3 bases to trimming and J lost 3 bases; unmatched junction nucleotides: 9. CDR1 KGHDR and CDR2 SFDVKD come from the germline V gene. The chain's CDR3 is CATSDAGRDSDYGYTF. The DNA for the CDR3 is TGTGCCACCAGTGATGCAGGCCGGGACAGCGACTATGGCTACACCTTC.

The chain employs TRBV3-1 (or the pseudogene TRBV3-2) and TRBJ1-4, with 9 positions matching TRBD1. Germline V gene data show CDR1 as LGHDT and CDR2 as YNNKEL (reference sequence). The CDR3 has 16 amino acids. The ends lost 2 bases at V and 2 bases at J; junction bases unmatched: 3. CDR3 amino acids: CASSQWTGATNEKLFF. The CDR3 coding sequence is TGTGCCAGCAGCCAATGGACAGGGGCGACTAATGAAAAACTGTTTTTT.

The chain is built from TRBV5-4 and TRBJ2-7, with 7 positions matching TRBD2. This CDR3 region has 14 residues. V was clipped by 0 bases and J by 4 bases; unmatched bases: 4. The germline CDR1 and CDR2 sequences are SGHNT and YYREEE (reference sequence). The CDR3 DNA follows: TGTGCCAGCAGCTTGGCCCGGGGGGTGTACGAGCAGTACTTC. This encodes CASSLARGVYEQYF.

This rearrangement joins TRBV5-1 to TRBJ1-1; 8 nucleotides line up with TRBD1. This CDR3 is built from 16 residues. CDR1 SGHRS and CDR2 YFSETQ come from the germline V gene. V was pared by 3 bases and J by 1 base, with 8 bases of the junction left unmatched. CDR3 nucleotides: TGCGCCAGCAGCTATAACCCCACAGGGGGGAACACTGAAGCTTTCTTT. Amino acids: CASSYNPTGGNTEAFF.

The chain couples TRBV19 to TRBJ1-6; a weak D match, TRBD1 (6 bases). The CDR3 length is 14 residues. V was cut by 4 bases and J by 13 bases, with 17 bases left in between. Germline lookup yields CDR1 LNHDA and CDR2 SQIVND (reference sequence). The DNA of the CDR3 is TGTGCCAGTAGTAATGCGGGGGGGCAGCGGCCCCTCCACTTT. Its translation is CASSNAGGQRPLHF.

V is TRBV5-6 and J is TRBJ1-2; TRBD1 agrees at 7 bases. The V and J ends lost 2 bases and 8 bases, in that order; junction bases with no gene match: 6. This CDR3 is built from 13 residues. Germline lookup yields CDR1 SGHDT and CDR2 YYEEEE. CDR3 nucleotide sequence: TGTGCCAGCAGCTTTCCGACAGGGCGAGGCTACACCTTC. As protein: CASSFPTGRGYTF.

As for this clone: Other DNA sequences in this specimen translate into the identical CDR3. The chain uses TRBV20-1 and TRBJ2-7, with D perhaps matching TRBD2 (5 bases). CDR3 length: 11 amino acids. The V end was cut by 3 bases, the J end by 4 bases, with 7 bases between. Germline CDR1 reads DFQATT; CDR2 reads SNEGSKA (reference sequence). The CDR3 DNA is TGCAGTGCTAGTCGGGGATACGAGCAGTACTTC. Amino acid sequence: CSASRGYEQYF.

This clone was seen only once. The chain is built from TRBV11-2 and TRBJ1-1; 10 bases line up with TRBD1. The V and J ends lost 5 bases and 2 bases, in that order; junction bases with no gene match: 2. Germline values: CDR1 SGHAT, CDR2 FQNNGV. CDR3 length equals 14 residues. DNA of the CDR3: TGTGCCAGCAGCCGGACAGGGGGAAACACTGAAGCTTTCTTT. It codes for CASSRTGGNTEAFF.

This sequence joins TRBV9 and TRBJ1-5, with D unclear. Germline V gives CDR1 SGDLS, CDR2 YYNGEE. This CDR3 is 14 amino acids long. Trimming removed 0 bases at V and 9 bases at J, with 13 bases between. The CDR3 sequence: CASSVGGSGGPQHF. In DNA form, the CDR3 reads TGTGCCAGCAGCGTAGGAGGGTCGGGAGGGCCCCAGCATTTT.

The chain has TRBV18 and TRBJ1-1; TRBD1 agrees at 7 bases. The length of the CDR3 is 13 residues. Trimming took 6 bases from V and 2 from J; bases not matched to a gene: 3. Germline CDR1 KGHSH, CDR2 LQKENI. CDR3 amino acids: CASSEGGNTEAFF. The CDR3 coding sequence is TGTGCCAGCTCCGAAGGGGGCAACACTGAAGCTTTCTTT.

This clone has a single count. J is TRBJ1-4 and V is TRBV7-8, with D hard to call. Germline loops: CDR1 SGHVS, CDR2 FQNEAQ. Trimming cost V 1 base and J 11 bases, with 14 bases left between them. The CDR3 covers 14 residues. The CDR3 here is CASSLGTSLGKLFF. The CDR3 region has the DNA TGTGCCAGCAGCTTAGGGACTTCCCTGGGGAAACTGTTTTTT.

This chain connects TRBV5-5 to TRBJ1-2; no definite D call. Germline CDR1 SGHKS, CDR2 YYEKEE (reference sequence). The CDR3 has 14 amino acids. Trimming took 2 bases from V and 4 from J, leaving 12 bases between them. CDR3 protein: CASSFGGEGYGYTF. CDR3 bases: TGTGCCAGCAGCTTCGGCGGGGAGGGCTATGGCTACACCTTC.

The gene calls are TRBV29-1 and TRBJ2-7; 10 bases map to TRBD1. Unmatched junction bases numbered 6, after V lost 7 bases and J lost 3 bases. The CDR3 sequence is 13 residues long. Germline V gene data show CDR1 as SQVTM and CDR2 as ANQGSEA. CDR3: CSAGTGALYEQYF. The CDR3 coding sequence is TGCAGCGCCGGGACAGGGGCTCTCTACGAGCAGTACTTC.

Note on this clone: Other DNA sequences in this specimen translate into the identical CDR3. The chain carries TRBV24-1 and TRBJ2-5; 9 nucleotides line up with TRBD1. Trimming removed 3 bases from V and 2 bases from J; junction bases left unmatched: 3. The CDR3 has 15 residues. Germline V CDR1 and CDR2: KGHDR, SFDVKD. The CDR3 bases are TGTGCCACCAGTGATCCCGGACAGGGGCAAGAGACCCAGTACTTC. It codes for CATSDPGQGQETQYF.

The V gene is TRBV27, the J gene TRBJ1-2; 8 bases line up with TRBD1. With V trimmed by 5 bases and J by 4 bases, 15 bases remained unmatched. Germline assignment: CDR1 MNHEY and CDR2 SMNVEV (reference sequence). The CDR3 contains 17 residues. CDR3 loop: CASSQRGGRGHLYGYTF. CDR3 bases: TGTGCCAGCAGTCAAAGGGGTGGCAGGGGGCACCTCTATGGCTACACCTTC.

J is TRBJ2-3 and V is TRBV5-1; 11 bases match TRBD2. This CDR3 has 14 residues. The V gene's germline CDR1 is SGHRS and CDR2 YFSETQ. The J segment lost 3 bases and the V segment lost 6 bases, leaving 3 bases of the junction unmatched. The CDR3 spells CASIGTSGTDTQYF. As DNA, the CDR3 is TGCGCCAGCATAGGGACTAGCGGAACAGATACGCAGTATTTT.

This clone was counted a single time. The rearrangement joins TRBV7-3 to TRBJ2-1; the match to TRBD2 covers 8 bases. The V segment lost 5 bases and the J segment 4 bases; nucleotides outside the gene matches: 4. CDR1 is SGHTA and CDR2 is FQGTGA in the germline V gene. CDR3 size: 14 residues. CDR3 residues: CASSPGGAYNEQFF. CDR3 bases: TGTGCCAGCAGCCCGGGGGGGGCGTACAATGAGCAGTTCTTC.

The rearrangement joins TRBV9 to TRBJ2-5; 8 bases are a match to TRBD2. The junction had 12 bases not matched to a gene; V was cut back by 0 bases and J by 5 bases. From germline, CDR1 is SGDLS and CDR2 YYNGEE. The CDR3 is 17 amino acids. CDR3 coding DNA: TGTGCCAGCAGCGTAGCCCCCGGGTCGGGGGGGCGGGAGACCCAGTACTTC. Amino acid sequence: CASSVAPGSGGRETQYF.

This sequence joins TRBV10-1 and TRBJ2-3; TRBD2 agrees at 7 bases. CDR3 length: 15 residues. Germline CDR1 is WNHNN and CDR2 is SYGVQD (reference sequence). V shed 8 bases, J shed 0 bases, and the junction held 8 bases outside the gene matches. The CDR3 nucleotides read TGCGCCAGCCGACCGGGGGGAACTAGCACAGATACGCAGTATTTT. It specifies CASRPGGTSTDTQYF.

The chain recombines TRBV7-3 with TRBJ2-2, with a weak D call TRBD2 (5 bases). Germline V lookup: CDR1 SGHTA, CDR2 FQGTGA. The CDR3 covers 15 residues. Between the trimmed V and J ends, which lost 1 base and 4 bases, there was a span of 10 bases. In nucleotides, the CDR3 is TGTGCCAGCAGCTTAATAGGAGGTCGCACCGGGGAGCTGTTTTTT. It specifies CASSLIGGRTGELFF.